The 14 T cell receptor beta chains below all came from one sample that was sequenced in a study of CD8 T cells in ankylosing spondylitis. In TCRdb, the 5' RACE reads were re-called with MiXCR into one record per CDR3 protein. This table holds roughly 170,000 distinct CDR3 sequences, 9.8% found once. Material: blood, either unsorted or a sorted T cell fraction (not recorded which). The receptors stem from a female donor with ankylosing spondylitis or in good health (not recorded which).

This clonotype was counted at least ten times. The genes are TRBV5-1 and TRBJ2-5; D tentatively fits TRBD1 or TRBD2 (5 bases each). The V gene's germline CDR1 is SGHRS and CDR2 YFSETQ. V was trimmed by 3 bases and J by 5 bases, leaving 17 bases between them. The CDR3 contains 15 residues. The CDR3 DNA reads TGCGCCAGCAGCTCTTACCCGGGACCAGAGGAGACCCAGTACTTC. This sequence encodes CASSSYPGPEETQYF. Full variable domain (remainder filled in from reference TRBV5-1 and TRBJ2-5): KAGVTQTPRYLIKTRGQQVTLSCSPISGHRSVSWYQQTPGQGLQFLFEYFSETQRNKGNFPGRFSGRQFSNSRSEMNVSTLELGDSALYLCASSSYPGPEETQYFGPGTRLLVL.

This clonotype showed up many times. The chain employs TRBV7-6 and TRBJ1-1, with no clear D. This CDR3 is built from 13 residues. Deletions cut 2 bases from V and 1 base from J, with 5 bases between. The V gene's germline CDR1 is SGHVS and CDR2 FNYEAQ. The DNA of the CDR3 is TGTGCCAGCAGCTTAACAACGAACACTGAAGCTTTCTTT. Encoded protein: CASSLTTNTEAFF.

This clonotype occurred many times. In DNA form, the CDR3 reads TGCGCCAGCAGCCCCACTAGCGGCAATGAGCAGTTCTTC. Amino acid sequence: CASSPTSGNEQFF. J is TRBJ2-1 and V is TRBV4-1; 8 nucleotides match TRBD2. The CDR3 covers 13 residues. CDR1 and CDR2 (germline): MGHRA, YSYEKL. The J segment lost 6 bases and the V segment lost 4 bases, leaving 2 bases of the junction unmatched.

This clonotype appeared a few times. The chain uses TRBV24-1 and TRBJ2-2; no definite D call. The CDR3 has 13 amino acids. Germline values: CDR1 KGHDR, CDR2 SFDVKD. The V and J ends lost 1 base and 4 bases respectively, with 3 bases between them. The CDR3: CATSDFFTGELFF. Here the CDR3 DNA reads TGTGCCACCAGTGATTTTTTCACCGGGGAGCTGTTTTTT.

V usage is TRBV6-5 and J usage is TRBJ2-7; D may be TRBD1 (5 bases). Per germline, CDR1 MNHEY and CDR2 SVGAGI. The CDR3 contains 13 residues. V lost 2 bases, J lost 12 bases, and 17 bases lay in between. As DNA, the CDR3 is TGTGCCAGCAGTTACCGCGAAACAGGAGCCGCGTACTTC. As protein: CASSYRETGAAYF.

This clonotype was observed many times. This chain uses TRBV29-1 with TRBJ2-5; 8 nucleotides line up with TRBD2. Germline assignment: CDR1 SQVTM and CDR2 ANQGSEA. The junction had 8 bases not matched to a gene; V was cut back by 6 bases and J by 2 bases. This CDR3 contains 14 residues. The CDR3 protein is CSVLRLASQETQYF. The CDR3, as DNA: TGCAGCGTCCTCCGACTAGCGAGTCAAGAGACCCAGTACTTC. The full variable domain, its missing parts supplied by reference TRBV29-1 and TRBJ2-5, is SAVISQKPSRDICQRGTSLTIQCQVDSQVTMMFWYRQQPGQSLTLIATANQGSEATYESGFVIDKFPISRPNLTFSTLTVSNMSPEDSSIYLCSVLRLASQETQYFGPGTRLLVL.

The sample holds a few counts of this clonotype. The chain employs TRBV28 and TRBJ1-2; D remains ambiguous. The germline V and J ends were trimmed by 6 bases and 6 bases, with 17 bases remaining between them. CDR3 length: 14 amino acids. The germline gives CDR1 MDHEN, CDR2 SYDVKM. As DNA, the CDR3 is TGTGCCAGCAGCCATACCAGCGACGGAAATGGCTACACCTTC. This codes for CASSHTSDGNGYTF.

This clonotype was seen a handful of times. V gene TRBV12-3 or TRBV12-4 combines with J gene TRBJ2-1; 13 bases are shared with TRBD2. The junction had 2 bases not matched to a gene; V was cut back by 5 bases and J by 4 bases. This CDR3 comprises 15 residues. CDR3 sequence reads: CASSRTSGSYNEQFF. The CDR3, as DNA: TGTGCCAGCAGTCGGACTAGCGGGAGTTACAATGAGCAGTTCTTC.

The J gene is TRBJ2-7, the V gene TRBV9; 8 bases are a match to TRBD2. J was trimmed by 3 bases and V by 0 bases; bases with no gene match: 5. From germline, CDR1 is SGDLS and CDR2 YYNGEE. This CDR3 is built from 15 residues. The CDR3 DNA is TGTGCCAGCAGCGTAGAAGCGGGAGCCGTCTACGAGCAGTACTTC. It specifies CASSVEAGAVYEQYF. The full variable domain, with the rest looked up from reference TRBV9 and TRBJ2-7, is DSGVTQTPKHLITATGQRVTLRCSPRSGDLSVYWYQQSLDQGLQFLIQYYNGEERAKGNILERFSAQQFPDLHSELNLSSLELGDSALYFCASSVEAGAVYEQYFGPGTRLTVT.

V gene TRBV27 combines with J gene TRBJ2-1; the D gene is possibly TRBD2 (6 bases). Germline loops: CDR1 MNHEY, CDR2 SMNVEV (reference sequence). Between the trimmed V and J ends, which lost 5 bases and 1 base, there was a span of 12 bases. The CDR3 sequence is 15 residues long. The CDR3 region is CASSPRDSSYNEQFF. In DNA, the CDR3 is TGTGCCAGCAGTCCCCGGGACTCTTCCTACAATGAGCAGTTCTTC.

This clonotype appeared a few times. This chain joins TRBV27 and TRBJ2-1; 9 bases map to TRBD1. The CDR3 has 15 residues. J lost 7 bases, V lost 5 bases, and 9 bases had no gene match. Germline CDR1 MNHEY, CDR2 SMNVEV (reference sequence). The CDR3 DNA follows: TGTGCCAGCAGTCTCGAGGGACAGGGCTGGAATGAGCAGTTCTTC. This translates into CASSLEGQGWNEQFF.

This clonotype was seen a handful of times. The genes are TRBV9 and TRBJ2-3; TRBD2 agrees at 12 bases. V gave up 3 bases and J gave up 2 bases; unmatched junction bases: 4. From germline, CDR1 is SGDLS and CDR2 YYNGEE. The CDR3 contains 16 residues. CDR3 sequence: CASSGLAGATTDTQYF. The CDR3, as DNA: TGTGCCAGCAGCGGACTAGCGGGAGCGACCACAGATACGCAGTATTTT.

This clonotype was counted at least ten times. The V gene is TRBV7-9, the J gene TRBJ2-4; 8 bases fit TRBD1. With V trimmed by 3 bases and J by 15 bases, 4 bases remained unmatched. This CDR3 has 11 residues. Germline values: CDR1 SEHNR, CDR2 FQNEAQ (reference sequence). CDR3 protein: CASSLQGAPYF. CDR3 nucleotides: TGTGCCAGCAGCTTGCAGGGGGCTCCGTACTTC.

This clonotype turned up a few times. The CDR3 region is CATGPSLGDEQYF. The DNA for the CDR3 is TGTGCCACTGGGCCTAGCCTTGGGGACGAGCAGTACTTC. V gene TRBV14 combines with J gene TRBJ2-7, with a possible D match to TRBD2 (5 bases). The ends were cut back, 10 bases at V and 5 bases at J, with 18 bases in the middle. Germline loops: CDR1 SGHDN, CDR2 FVKESK. CDR3 size: 13 residues.